The 21 T cell receptor beta chains below were found in one sample sequenced in a study of cytomegalovirus exposure and HLA in healthy donors. The PCR had 60 Vbeta and 13 Jbeta primers. Sequencing used immunoSEQ multiplex PCR; TCRdb keeps in-frame clones, though not all of them. The sample consists of 85,000 to 95,000 clones, around 68% of them appearing once. Input material: PBMCs. The receptors were sampled from a man aged 25 to 45 in good health and CMV-seropositive.

The rearrangement joins TRBV6-5 to TRBJ1-5, with D possibly being TRBD1 (5 bases). Trimming took off 4 bases at V and 3 bases at J, with 16 bases between the two ends. The CDR3 length is 16 residues. Germline V gives CDR1 MNHEY, CDR2 SVGAGI. The CDR3 here is CASSSQVPGSNQPQHF. The CDR3 DNA is TGTGCCAGCAGTTCACAGGTGCCCGGGTCCAATCAGCCCCAGCATTTT.

V usage is TRBV2 and J usage is TRBJ1-4, with D possibly being TRBD1 (5 bases). V was trimmed by 8 bases and J by 7 bases, leaving 20 bases between them. Germline V gene lookup returns CDR1 SNHLY and CDR2 FYNNEI. The CDR3 contains 15 residues. For the CDR3, the DNA is TGTGCCAGCTATGGGGCGGGGGGTAAAGGTGAAAAACTGTTTTTT. Its translation: CASYGAGGKGEKLFF.

The chain joins TRBV2 to TRBJ1-6; the D is unclear. The germline CDR1 and CDR2 sequences are SNHLY and FYNNEI. The CDR3 has 16 residues. V dropped 4 bases and J dropped 6 bases, with 16 bases sitting between them. As DNA, the CDR3 is TGTGCCAGCAGTGCCGAGGAGGCCCGGACTAATTCACCCCTCCACTTT. Its translation is CASSAEEARTNSPLHF.

The chain recombines TRBV27 with TRBJ2-3; 8 nucleotides line up with TRBD1. This CDR3 spans 14 amino acids. Germline CDR1 and CDR2: MNHEY and SMNVEV (reference sequence). Trimming at V came to 6 bases and at J to 3 bases, leaving 5 bases not matched to a gene. CDR3 in DNA: TGTGCCAGCAGGACGGACAGGGAGACAGATACGCAGTATTTT. Its protein product is CASRTDRETDTQYF.

This chain uses TRBV2 with TRBJ1-5; TRBD1 matches at 8 bases. V was pared by 3 bases and J by 9 bases, with 10 bases of the junction left unmatched. This CDR3 region has 15 residues. CDR1 is SNHLY, CDR2 FYNNEI, per germline. CDR3 amino acids: CASSEAGGGGGPQHF. The CDR3 DNA is TGTGCCAGCAGTGAGGCAGGGGGCGGAGGGGGGCCCCAGCATTTT. Combining the CDR3 with reference TRBV2 and TRBJ1-5 gives the whole variable domain EPEVTQTPSHQVTQMGQEVILRCVPISNHLYFYWYRQILGQKVEFLVSFYNNEISEKSEIFDDQFSVERPDGSNFTLKIRSTKLEDSAMYFCASSEAGGGGGPQHFGDGTRLSIL.

The chain uses TRBV29-1 and TRBJ1-4; no clear D. Trimming took 4 bases from V and 1 from J, leaving 13 bases between them. CDR3 length equals 15 residues. CDR1 is SQVTM and CDR2 is ANQGSEA in the germline V gene. The CDR3 sequence: CSVATGVETNEKLFF. CDR3 sequence (DNA): TGCAGCGTTGCCACCGGGGTAGAAACTAATGAAAAACTGTTTTTT. Filled out from reference TRBV29-1 and TRBJ1-4, the complete variable domain reads SAVISQKPSRDICQRGTSLTIQCQVDSQVTMMFWYRQQPGQSLTLIATANQGSEATYESGFVIDKFPISRPNLTFSTLTVSNMSPEDSSIYLCSVATGVETNEKLFFGSGTQLSVL.

The gene calls are TRBV6-6 and TRBJ2-7; no reliable D call. The ends were cut back, 6 bases at V and 1 base at J, with 10 bases in the middle. In germline, CDR1 is MNHNY, CDR2 SVGAGI (reference sequence). This CDR3 region has 13 residues. Here the CDR3 reads CASSSPESYEQYF. CDR3 in DNA: TGTGCCAGCAGCTCGCCGGAGTCCTACGAGCAGTACTTC.

This clone has only a few counts. The CDR3 loop is CASSAMTGGDQPQHF. CDR3 in DNA: TGTGCCAGCAGCGCGATGACAGGGGGCGATCAGCCCCAGCATTTT. The chain couples TRBV11-1 to TRBJ1-5, with 10 bases that match TRBD1. Germline CDR1 and CDR2: SGHAT and FQDESV (reference sequence). This CDR3 comprises 15 residues. Trimming at V came to 5 bases and at J to 5 bases, leaving 6 bases not matched to a gene.

This clone was observed a handful of times. This chain connects TRBV29-1 to TRBJ1-4; the D is unclear. V was pared by 7 bases and J by 8 bases, with 17 bases between. Germline assignment: CDR1 SQVTM and CDR2 ANQGSEA. CDR3 length: 13 amino acids. CDR3 sequence (DNA): TGCAGCGCCCGTTGGGGAGTAATAGAAAAACTGTTTTTT. It is translated as CSARWGVIEKLFF.

This clone was counted a few times. The chain couples TRBV5-6 to TRBJ1-4; TRBD1 matches 7 bases. CDR3 length equals 15 residues. Germline CDR1 SGHDT, CDR2 YYEEEE. Trimming took 3 bases from V and 0 from J; bases not matched to a gene: 2. CDR3 residues: CASSSQGATNEKLFF. The CDR3 DNA reads as TGTGCCAGCAGCTCCCAGGGGGCAACTAATGAAAAACTGTTTTTT.

V usage is TRBV6-6 and J usage is TRBJ1-5; the D is unclear. CDR1 and CDR2 (germline): MNHNY, SVGAGI (reference sequence). V shed 6 bases and J shed 1 base, with 10 bases lying between them. The CDR3 runs 14 residues. This chain's CDR3 is CASRPHGSNQPQHF. The CDR3 DNA follows: TGTGCCAGCAGACCCCATGGCAGCAATCAGCCCCAGCATTTT.

The rearrangement uses TRBV5-5 and TRBJ1-1; D is unresolved. V lost 0 bases, J lost 0 bases, and 12 bases lay in between. Germline V gene sequence: CDR1 SGHKS, CDR2 YYEKEE (reference sequence). The CDR3 consists of 16 residues. The DNA for the CDR3 is TGTGCCAGCAGCTTGGAGCTCTTCCTACTGAACACTGAAGCTTTCTTT. It encodes CASSLELFLLNTEAFF. Full variable domain (rest looked up from reference TRBV5-5 and TRBJ1-1): DAGVTQSPTHLIKTRGQQVTLRCSPISGHKSVSWYQQVLGQGPQFIFQYYEKEERGRGNFPDRFSARQFPNYSSELNVNALLLGDSALYLCASSLELFLLNTEAFFGQGTRLTVV.

This rearrangement joins TRBV10-3 to TRBJ1-5; 9 bases are shared with TRBD1. This CDR3 has 13 amino acids. Looked up from germline, CDR1 is ENHRY and CDR2 is SYGVKD. Unmatched junction bases numbered 10, after V lost 10 bases and J lost 9 bases. CDR3 amino acids: CATRTGALGPQHF. The CDR3, as DNA: TGTGCCACCCGGACAGGGGCCTTAGGGCCCCAGCATTTT.

This chain joins TRBV6-6 and TRBJ2-3, with D perhaps TRBD1 (5 bases). V was pared by 1 base and J by 0 bases, with 8 bases between. CDR3 length: 15 residues. CDR1 and CDR2 from the germline V gene are MNHNY and SVGAGI (reference sequence). DNA for the CDR3: TGTGCCAGCAGTTACTATGCAGGGAGCACAGATACGCAGTATTTT. Translation: CASSYYAGSTDTQYF.

The J gene is TRBJ1-5, the V gene TRBV4-3; perhaps TRBD1 as D (5 bases). The CDR3 spans 16 residues. Germline-derived CDR1 and CDR2 are LGHNA and YSLEER. Between the trimmed V and J ends, which lost 0 bases and 0 bases, there was a span of 9 bases. Here the CDR3 DNA reads TGCGCCAGCAGCCAAGATAGGGGAATTAGCAATCAGCCCCAGCATTTT. Protein: CASSQDRGISNQPQHF.

This chain joins TRBV5-1 and TRBJ2-7; possibly TRBD2 for D (6 bases). Germline assignment: CDR1 SGHRS and CDR2 YFSETQ. Trimming took off 6 bases at V and 7 bases at J, with 23 bases between the two ends. CDR3 length: 15 residues. CDR3 in amino acids: CASKRDPRGPWEQYF. The CDR3 DNA sequence: TGCGCCAGCAAAAGGGACCCGCGGGGACCCTGGGAGCAGTACTTC. Full variable domain (rest looked up from reference TRBV5-1 and TRBJ2-7): KAGVTQTPRYLIKTRGQQVTLSCSPISGHRSVSWYQQTPGQGLQFLFEYFSETQRNKGNFPGRFSGRQFSNSRSEMNVSTLELGDSALYLCASKRDPRGPWEQYFGPGTRLTVT.

The chain is built from TRBV6-4 and TRBJ1-2, with 8 bases matching TRBD1. This CDR3 is built from 13 residues. Trimming at V came to 6 bases and at J to 5 bases, leaving 5 bases not matched to a gene. From germline, CDR1 is MRHNA and CDR2 SNTAGT. CDR3 residues: CASSHDRGYGYTF. The CDR3 bases are TGTGCCAGCAGCCATGACAGGGGATATGGCTACACCTTC.

J is TRBJ2-3 and V is TRBV4-1, with TRBD2 matching over 8 bases. The germline gives CDR1 MGHRA, CDR2 YSYEKL. The CDR3 loop spans 16 amino acids. After removal of 1 base from V and 7 bases from J, the junction contained 10 bases not matched to a gene. CDR3 DNA: TGCGCCAGCAGCCAAGGAGCCGGGAGGGCCGTATATACGCAGTATTTT. This gives the protein CASSQGAGRAVYTQYF.

The chain combines TRBV30 with TRBJ1-1; perhaps TRBD1 as D (5 bases). Looked up from germline, CDR1 is GTSNPN and CDR2 is SVGIG (reference sequence). V lost 8 bases to trimming and J lost 3 bases, with 13 bases between them. The CDR3 sequence is 12 residues long. The CDR3: CARAREDTEAFF. The CDR3 coding sequence is TGTGCCCGGGCCAGGGAGGACACTGAAGCTTTCTTT.

The genes are TRBV7-8 and TRBJ2-7; 7 positions match TRBD2. The CDR3 totals 18 residues. The germline V gene has CDR1 SGHVS and CDR2 FQNEAQ. The V segment lost 1 base and the J segment 2 bases; nucleotides outside the gene matches: 14. DNA for the CDR3: TGTGCCAGCAGCTTAGTAAGGGCTAGCGGCCGCATGACCTACGAGCAGTACTTC. Amino acid sequence: CASSLVRASGRMTYEQYF.

The chain couples TRBV27 to TRBJ2-3; 10 nucleotides align to TRBD2. CDR1 and CDR2 (germline): MNHEY, SMNVEV (reference sequence). This CDR3 spans 14 amino acids. V trimming: 2 bases; J trimming: 12 bases; junction bases outside the gene matches: 8. The CDR3 sequence: CASSLNQRGGQQYF. The DNA for the CDR3 is TGTGCCAGCAGTTTAAATCAGCGGGGGGGCCAACAGTATTTT.